This T cell receptor (beta chain) was captured in a study of T cell responses to AZD1222 COVID-19 vaccine. Study-wide findings and caveats: Nearly half of spike-specific TCRs reportedly target variant regions that are unmutated in the B.1.351 and B.1.1.7 variants. Increases in Spike-specific TCR breadth and depth were seen after two AZD1222 doses. Baseline seropositivity occurred in only six AZD1222 recipients.

Some clones are missing from TCRdb's copy, which holds only in-frame ones; the method was immunoSEQ multiplex PCR. The sample includes roughly 200,000 clones, around 94% of them seen just once. Comment on this clone: The antigen remains undetermined.

The CDR3 is 12 amino acids. In germline, CDR1 is SNHLY, CDR2 FYNNEI. V gave up 6 bases and J gave up 3 bases, with 6 bases separating them. The gene calls are TRBV2 and TRBJ1-5, with D perhaps TRBD1 (5 bases). This specimen was peripheral blood, taken on day 0 of AZD1222 vaccination. This receptor was identified in an adult in good health. CDR3 nucleotide sequence: TGTGCCAGCAGCAGGGACAATCAGCCCCAGCATTTT. It is translated as CASSRDNQPQHF.